The 19 T cell receptor beta chains given below trace back to one sample, sequenced in a study of blood T cells in healthy people across ages. For the second PCR, which ran for 7 to 11 cycles, a sample-barcoded 5' primer and a J-beta primer mix were used. Each CDR3 protein is one row after TCRdb ran MiXCR on the 5' RACE reads. There are fewer than 750,000 distinct CDR3 sequences in the sample; roughly half occur only once, and about 13% lies in the top ten. The specimen sequenced was blood. The receptors stem from a woman at least 80 years old in good health.

J is TRBJ1-1 and V is TRBV2; 9 positions match TRBD1. Looked up from germline, CDR1 is SNHLY and CDR2 is FYNNEI. V lost 7 bases to trimming and J lost 6 bases; unmatched junction nucleotides: 9. CDR3 length: 14 amino acids. The CDR3 DNA sequence: TGTGCCAGCACCCTCCAGGGACAGGGCTCTGAAGCTTTCTTT. Encoded protein: CASTLQGQGSEAFF.

On this clonotype: A much larger clone lies one base from this, so it may be a read error. This rearrangement joins TRBV7-2 to TRBJ1-4, with 9 bases matching TRBD1. Trimming cost V 5 bases and J 2 bases; bases outside gene matches: 3. This CDR3 contains 15 residues. Germline V gives CDR1 SGHTA, CDR2 FQGNSA. The CDR3 DNA reads TGTGCCAGCAGCCACGGGACAGGGACTAATGAAAAACTGTTTTTT. Its translation: CASSHGTGTNEKLFF.

The V call is TRBV5-1, the J call TRBJ1-2; tentatively, D is TRBD1 (5 bases). Germline CDR1 reads SGHRS; CDR2 reads YFSETQ. V was pared by 0 bases and J by 8 bases, with 17 bases between. The CDR3 is 15 amino acids. CDR3 in DNA: TGCGCCAGCAGCTTGGCCAGCTTTGGGGGTTCCGGCTACACCTTC. It specifies CASSLASFGGSGYTF.

This clonotype was seen ten or more times. This chain connects TRBV20-1 to TRBJ2-5, with D possibly matching TRBD2 (6 bases). The length of the CDR3 is 14 residues. Germline V lookup: CDR1 DFQATT, CDR2 SNEGSKA (reference sequence). Trimming cost V 6 bases and J 4 bases, with 18 bases left between them. The CDR3 protein is CSAHSPGARETQYF. The CDR3 DNA follows: TGCAGTGCCCACTCACCGGGAGCGAGAGAGACCCAGTACTTC.

This sequence joins TRBV2 and TRBJ2-1; 7 nucleotides match TRBD1. CDR1 and CDR2 from the germline V gene are SNHLY and FYNNEI. After removal of 7 bases from V and 15 bases from J, the junction contained 9 bases not matched to a gene. This CDR3 is built from 11 residues. CDR3 residues: CASMTDRNPFF. CDR3 nucleotides: TGTGCCAGCATGACGGACAGGAACCCGTTCTTC.

The chain uses TRBV30 and TRBJ1-1; D call uncertain. Germline V CDR1 and CDR2: GTSNPN, SVGIG (reference sequence). CDR3 length: 11 amino acids. V was trimmed by 1 base and J by 7 bases, leaving 7 bases between them. In DNA form, the CDR3 reads TGTGCCTGGAGTGAGGTAAATGAAGCTTTCTTT. As protein: CAWSEVNEAFF. The full variable domain, in which reference TRBV30 and TRBJ1-1 provide the parts outside the CDR3, is SQTIHQWPATLVQPVGSPLSLECTVEGTSNPNLYWYRQAAGRGLQLLFYSVGIGQISSEVPQNLSASRPQDRQFILSSKKLLLSDSGFYLCAWSEVNEAFFGQGTRLTVV.

A note on this clonotype: This could be a read error, since a much larger clone is one nucleotide away. The rearrangement uses TRBV28 and TRBJ2-7; tentative D call: TRBD1 (5 bases). V was pared by 3 bases and J by 6 bases, with 12 bases between. Germline CDR1 and CDR2: MDHEN and SYDVKM. This CDR3 contains 13 residues. CDR3 coding DNA: TGTGCCAGCAGTTTCCAGGGAACCTGCGAGCAGTACTTC. It translates to CASSFQGTCEQYF.

The chain uses TRBV7-2 and TRBJ1-2; 9 bases are shared with TRBD1. Trimming cost V 1 base and J 4 bases; bases outside gene matches: 4. The CDR3 contains 15 residues. Germline loops: CDR1 SGHTA, CDR2 FQGNSA. CDR3 bases: TGTGCCAGCAGCTTAGTACAGGGGGCCCCCTATGGCTACACCTTC. It encodes CASSLVQGAPYGYTF.

The chain has TRBV2 and TRBJ2-3; D is perhaps TRBD2 (5 bases). The CDR3 covers 12 residues. The V gene's germline CDR1 is SNHLY and CDR2 FYNNEI. V lost 8 bases to trimming and J lost 7 bases, with 13 bases between them. The CDR3, as DNA: TGTGCCAGCGGACTTACAACATATACGCAGTATTTT. Protein sequence: CASGLTTYTQYF.

The chain has TRBV3-1 and TRBJ2-7; TRBD2 matches 7 bases. The CDR3 has 13 amino acids. Per germline, CDR1 LGHDT and CDR2 YNNKEL (reference sequence). The trim removed 11 bases at V and 0 bases at J, leaving 7 bases unmatched. CDR3 in DNA: TGTGCCGTTGGGAGGGACGGCTCCTACGAGCAGTACTTC. Translation gives CAVGRDGSYEQYF.

The rearrangement uses TRBV3-1 and TRBJ1-1; the match to TRBD1 covers 11 bases. The germline CDR1 and CDR2 sequences are LGHDT and YNNKEL (reference sequence). This CDR3 contains 19 residues. V shed 5 bases, J shed 1 base, and the junction held 15 bases outside the gene matches. CDR3 sequence reads: CASSARDRGLNWGNTEAFF. Written as DNA, the CDR3 is TGTGCCAGCAGCGCCCGGGACAGGGGGTTAAATTGGGGGAACACTGAAGCTTTCTTT.

The sample holds one count of this clonotype. A read error may explain this, as a much larger clone is one base away. The chain is built from TRBV2 and TRBJ2-7, with D maybe TRBD1 (5 bases). Near its end, the DNA agrees better with TRBJ2-5, so the J call may be wrong. CDR1 and CDR2 (germline): SNHLY, FYNNEI. There are 13 residues in the CDR3. The CDR3 here is CTSCRVLGETQYF. For the CDR3, the DNA is TGTACCAGCTGCAGGGTTTTAGGAGAGACCCAGTACTTC.

V and J are TRBV3-1 and TRBJ2-1, with TRBD2 as a possible D gene (6 bases). The V end was cut by 0 bases, the J end by 4 bases, with 16 bases between. The CDR3 contains 17 residues. CDR1 and CDR2 from the germline V gene are LGHDT and YNNKEL (reference sequence). CDR3 bases: TGTGCCAGCAGCCAAGAGGACGGCGGGATCAAGTACAATGAGCAGTTCTTC. Translating gives CASSQEDGGIKYNEQFF.

With regard to this clonotype: Just one base apart from a much larger clone, this may be a read error. The rearrangement joins TRBV24-1 to TRBJ2-5, with 13 bases lining up with TRBD2. CDR1 is KGHDR, CDR2 SFDVKD, per germline. This CDR3 is built from 15 residues. The J segment lost 11 bases and the V segment lost 4 bases, leaving 9 bases of the junction unmatched. The CDR3 reads CATSDPGLAGIGQYF. CDR3 coding DNA: TGTGCCACCAGTGACCCGGGACTAGCGGGAATTGGGCAGTACTTC.

The chain joins TRBV5-1 to TRBJ2-3, with D possibly TRBD1 on 5 matching bases. V was clipped by 4 bases and J by 0 bases, with 12 bases between them. The CDR3 length is 15 residues. Germline V gene lookup returns CDR1 SGHRS and CDR2 YFSETQ. In nucleotides, the CDR3 is TGCGCCAGCAGCCACGGACAATCTAGCACAGATACGCAGTATTTT. Amino acids: CASSHGQSSTDTQYF.

This clonotype has only one observation. The V and J genes are TRBV29-1 and TRBJ2-7, with D maybe TRBD1 (7 bases). Germline V gene sequence: CDR1 SQVTM, CDR2 ANQGSEA. This CDR3 is built from 13 residues. The ends were cut back, 5 bases at V and 5 bases at J, with 16 bases in the middle. DNA of the CDR3: TGCAGCGTTAGGGCCAGGGGGGAGCACGAGCAGTACTTC. It yields the protein CSVRARGEHEQYF.

Remarks on this clonotype: This may arise from a read error, as a much more abundant clone is one base away. The chain is built from TRBV6-6 and TRBJ2-4, with TRBD1 matching 8 bases. V lost 6 bases and J lost 13; bases outside the gene matches: 8. The CDR3 extends over 12 amino acids. Germline V gene sequence: CDR1 MNHNY, CDR2 SVGAGI (reference sequence). DNA for the CDR3: TGTGCCAGCAGGGACAGGGAAATTGGGCAGTACTTC. Its protein product is CASRDREIGQYF.

The chain employs TRBV6-5 and TRBJ1-4, with 8 bases fitting TRBD1. CDR3 length equals 14 residues. The germline V gene has CDR1 MNHEY and CDR2 SVGAGI. V shed 6 bases and J 8 bases; nucleotides not matched to a gene: 8. CDR3 nucleotide sequence: TGTGCCAGCAGGAGGACAGGGATCGGAGAAAAACTGTTTTTT. Protein sequence: CASRRTGIGEKLFF.

This clonotype was counted at least ten times. The genes are TRBV7-8 and TRBJ1-2; no clear D. Germline-derived CDR1 and CDR2 are SGHVS and FQNEAQ. The CDR3 has 13 amino acids. V lost 1 base to trimming and J lost 9 bases, with 12 bases between them. CDR3 sequence: CASSLDNRSRYTF. CDR3 DNA sequence: TGTGCCAGCAGCTTAGACAACCGGAGCCGCTACACCTTC.